A selection of T cell receptor beta chains follows, all from one sample in a study of Tregs in tolerant kidney transplant recipients. The method was immunoSEQ multiplex PCR; TCRdb's version includes in-frame clones alone and lacks a portion of them. The sample comprises more than 30,000 clones, 65% to 85% of which are singletons, and about 2.3% rests with the top ten. These receptors are not linked to any known antigen. The sequenced sample consisted of Tregs from blood cultured with allogeneic cells. These receptors came from a human donor in good health. CDR3s include the opening cysteine and the closing phenylalanine or tryptophan. The order of the fields is D gene, clone size, J gene, V gene, CDR3 protein, CDR3 DNA. The D gene is left open where the match is weak. The size of a clone is reported for some rows only, either as once, few or many, or as a class for expanded clones.

d_call: TRBD2; clone_size: .; j_call: TRBJ2-7; v_call: TRBV6-6; cdr3_aa: CASSYGSGETSREQYF; cdr3_nt: TGTGCCAGCAGTTACGGGAGCGGGGAGACTTCTCGGGAGCAGTACTTC
d_call: .; clone_size: .; j_call: TRBJ1-1; v_call: TRBV7-3; cdr3_aa: CASSLSGGNTEAFF; cdr3_nt: TGTGCCAGCAGCTTAAGTGGGGGAAACACTGAAGCTTTCTTT
d_call: .; clone_size: few; j_call: TRBJ1-3; v_call: TRBV4-2; cdr3_aa: CASSQASGAGNTIYF; cdr3_nt: TGTGCCAGCAGCCAAGCTTCAGGGGCTGGAAACACCATATATTTT
d_call: TRBD1; clone_size: .; j_call: TRBJ1-5; v_call: TRBV19; cdr3_aa: CASSIRRGTGEYQPQHF; cdr3_nt: TGTGCCAGTAGTATCAGGCGAGGGACAGGGGAATATCAGCCCCAGCATTTT
d_call: TRBD1; clone_size: .; j_call: TRBJ2-7; v_call: TRBV7-2; cdr3_aa: CASSLAGGKQYF; cdr3_nt: TGTGCCAGCAGCTTAGCAGGGGGCAAGCAGTACTTC
d_call: .; clone_size: .; j_call: TRBJ2-7; v_call: TRBV7-9; cdr3_aa: CASSLGSGYEQYF; cdr3_nt: TGTGCCAGCAGCTTAGGATCTGGATACGAGCAGTACTTC
d_call: .; clone_size: .; j_call: TRBJ2-2; v_call: TRBV21-1; cdr3_aa: CASSKAQTGTGELFF; cdr3_nt: TGTGCCAGCAGCAAAGCCCAGACAGGGACCGGGGAGCTGTTTTTT
d_call: TRBD1; clone_size: once; j_call: TRBJ1-5; v_call: TRBV7-3; cdr3_aa: CASSPWDRGNQPQHF; cdr3_nt: TGTGCCAGCAGCCCATGGGACAGGGGCAATCAGCCCCAGCATTTT
d_call: .; clone_size: .; j_call: TRBJ2-7; v_call: TRBV7-2; cdr3_aa: CASSLGQEGEQYF; cdr3_nt: TGTGCCAGCAGCTTAGGTCAGGAAGGGGAGCAGTACTTC
d_call: .; clone_size: .; j_call: TRBJ2-1; v_call: TRBV5-1; cdr3_aa: CASSLGRISEQFF; cdr3_nt: TGCGCCAGCAGCTTGGGCAGGATCTCGGAGCAGTTCTTC